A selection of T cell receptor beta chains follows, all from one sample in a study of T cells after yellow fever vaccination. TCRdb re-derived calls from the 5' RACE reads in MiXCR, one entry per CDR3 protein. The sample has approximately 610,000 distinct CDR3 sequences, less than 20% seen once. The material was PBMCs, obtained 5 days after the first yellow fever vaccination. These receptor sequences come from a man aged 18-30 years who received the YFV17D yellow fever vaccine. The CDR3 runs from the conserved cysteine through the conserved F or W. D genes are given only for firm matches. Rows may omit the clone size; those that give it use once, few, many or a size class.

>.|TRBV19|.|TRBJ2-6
TGTGCCAGTAGCCGGTACATATCTGGGGCCAACGTCCTGACTTTC
CASSRYISGANVLTF
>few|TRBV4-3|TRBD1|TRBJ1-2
TGCGCCAGCAGCCAAGAGACAGGGCGGTTCGGCTATGGCTACACCTTC
CASSQETGRFGYGYTF
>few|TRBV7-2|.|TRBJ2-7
TGTGCCAGCAGCCCCACTCCGGGGTCCTACGAGCAGTACTTC
CASSPTPGSYEQYF
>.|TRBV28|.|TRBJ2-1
TGTGCCAGCAGTTCGACAGGCTCGGTTCAGTTCTTC
CASSSTGSVQFF
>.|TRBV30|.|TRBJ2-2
TGTGCCTGGAGTGTAGCCCCCGGAGTCACCGGGGAGCTGTTTTTT
CAWSVAPGVTGELFF
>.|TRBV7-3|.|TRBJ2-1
TGTGCCAGCAGCCCCGGAGGGGGGACGTATGAGCAGTTCTTC
CASSPGGGTYEQFF
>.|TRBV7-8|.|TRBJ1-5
TGTGCCAGCAGCTTAGCCCCAAATAGCAATCAGCCCCAGCATTTT
CASSLAPNSNQPQHF
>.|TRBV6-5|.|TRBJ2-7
TGTGCCAGCAGTTACTCGACGGTCTCCTACGAGCAGTACTTC
CASSYSTVSYEQYF
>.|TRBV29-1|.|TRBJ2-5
TGCAGCGTTGAGGGGCGGTCCCCCGAGACCCAGTACTTC
CSVEGRSPETQYF
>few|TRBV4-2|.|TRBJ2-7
TGTGCCAGCAGCCAAGATATTCCAGCGGGTTACGAGCAGTACTTC
CASSQDIPAGYEQYF
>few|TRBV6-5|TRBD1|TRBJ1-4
TGTGCCAGCAGTTACTCGGACAGGGGGGTGGAAAAACTGTTTTTT
CASSYSDRGVEKLFF
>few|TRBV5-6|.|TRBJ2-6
TGTGCCAGCAGCTTGAGGGCAGGTTATGGAGGAGGGGCCAACGTCCTGACTTTC
CASSLRAGYGGGANVLTF
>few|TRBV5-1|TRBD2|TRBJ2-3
TGCGCCAGCAGCCAATCGGGAGGGGCTGTAGATACGCAGTATTTT
CASSQSGGAVDTQYF
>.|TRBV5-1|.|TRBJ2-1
TGCGCCAGCAGCTTTGGACGGGGGCCTTATGAGCAGTTCTTC
CASSFGRGPYEQFF
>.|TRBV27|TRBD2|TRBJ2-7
TGTGCCAGCAGTCTTACTAGCGGGCTCTCCTACGAGCAGTACTTC
CASSLTSGLSYEQYF
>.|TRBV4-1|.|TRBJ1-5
TGCGCCAGCAGCCAAGTAGGAACGGGACAGCCCCAGCATTTT
CASSQVGTGQPQHF
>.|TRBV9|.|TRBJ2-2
TGTGCCAGCAGCGTAGATATAGGGAGTGCCGGGGAGCTGTTTTTT
CASSVDIGSAGELFF
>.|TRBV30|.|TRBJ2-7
TGTGCCTGGTCCGATCGGGGGGCCACCTACGAGCAGTACTTC
CAWSDRGATYEQYF
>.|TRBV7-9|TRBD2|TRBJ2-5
TGTGCCAGCACCTTACGCGGGGGGGCCCCTCTAGAGACCCAGTACTTC
CASTLRGGAPLETQYF
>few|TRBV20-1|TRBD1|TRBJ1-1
TGCAGTGCTGATCGACGGGACAGGGTGAACACTGAAGCTTTCTTT
CSADRRDRVNTEAFF
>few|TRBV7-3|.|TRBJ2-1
TGTGCCAGCAGCTTAACGTTAGCGATCAACTCCTACAATGAGCAGTTCTTC
CASSLTLAINSYNEQFF
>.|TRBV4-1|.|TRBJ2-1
TGCGCCAGCAGCCGGGGGGGGGCAGGGGTCGGGCAGTTCTTC
CASSRGGAGVGQFF
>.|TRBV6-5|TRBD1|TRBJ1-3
TGTGCCAGCAGTTACGGGACAGCCTACTCTGGAAACACCATATATTTT
CASSYGTAYSGNTIYF
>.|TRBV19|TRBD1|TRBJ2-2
TGTGCCAGTAGGACGTGGGACAGGCGGGACACCGGGGAGCTGTTTTTT
CASRTWDRRDTGELFF
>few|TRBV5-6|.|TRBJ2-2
TGTGCCAGCACCTTCGGAGTCCCCGGGGAGCTGTTTTTT
CASTFGVPGELFF
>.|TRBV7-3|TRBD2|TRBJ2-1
TGTGCCAGCAGCCCCTCGGGACTAGCGTCAGTTGAGCAGTTCTTC
CASSPSGLASVEQFF
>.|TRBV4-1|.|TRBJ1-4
TGCGCCAGCACCCCTTGGGTCAGGGGAAACGAAAAACTGTTTTTT
CASTPWVRGNEKLFF
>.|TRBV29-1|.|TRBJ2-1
TGCAGCGTTGAAGACTTGAGCTCCTACAATGAGCAGTTCTTC
CSVEDLSSYNEQFF
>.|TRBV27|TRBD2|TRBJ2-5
TGTGCCAGCAGTTTAATTAGCGGGGGGCCTCAAGAGACCCAGTACTTC
CASSLISGGPQETQYF
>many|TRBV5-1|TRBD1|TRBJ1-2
TGCGCCAGCAGCCCGGACAGGGGCCGCACCGTCTATGGCTACACCTTC
CASSPDRGRTVYGYTF
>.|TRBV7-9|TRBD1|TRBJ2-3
TGTGCCAGCAGCTTAGCCCAGGGGGCAGATACGCAGTATTTT
CASSLAQGADTQYF
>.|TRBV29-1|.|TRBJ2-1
TGCAGCGTTGTAGGGGACCGAGCCTACAATGAGCAGTTCTTC
CSVVGDRAYNEQFF
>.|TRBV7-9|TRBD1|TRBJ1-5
TGTGCCAGCAGCTCCGACAGGGGGCTAGTTTCGGTTCAGCCCCAGCATTTT
CASSSDRGLVSVQPQHF
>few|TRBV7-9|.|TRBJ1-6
TGTGCCAGCAGCCGACCCTATAATTCACCCCTCCACTTT
CASSRPYNSPLHF
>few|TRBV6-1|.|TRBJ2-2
TGTGCCACACCGGGTGGGGCACTTGACACCGGGGAGCTGTTTTTT
CATPGGALDTGELFF
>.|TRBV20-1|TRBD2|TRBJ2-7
TGCAGTGCTAGAGAACCCGGGCTAGCGGACGAGCAGTACTTC
CSAREPGLADEQYF
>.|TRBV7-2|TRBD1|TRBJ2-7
TGTGCCAGCAGCTCTGACAGGGGGGGCTACGAGCAGTACTTC
CASSSDRGGYEQYF
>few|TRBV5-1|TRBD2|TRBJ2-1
TGCGCCAGCAGCGACACTAGCGGGGGGCAGGATGAGCAGTTCTTC
CASSDTSGGQDEQFF
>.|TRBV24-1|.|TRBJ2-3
TGTGCCACCAGTGAGGGACCGACAAATACGCAGTATTTT
CATSEGPTNTQYF
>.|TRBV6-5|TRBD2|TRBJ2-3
TGTGCCAGCAGTTATCTCGGACTAGCGGTTGATACGCAGTATTTT
CASSYLGLAVDTQYF
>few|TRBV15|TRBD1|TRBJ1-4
TGTGCCACCAGCAATCCGGGACAGGGGTATGAAAAACTGTTTTTT
CATSNPGQGYEKLFF
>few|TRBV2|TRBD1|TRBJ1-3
TGTGCCAGCAGTGAAGCCCGGGACAGAGGAAACACCATATATTTT
CASSEARDRGNTIYF
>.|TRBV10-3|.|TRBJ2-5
TGTGCCATCAGTGATATGGAGACCCAGTACTTC
CAISDMETQYF
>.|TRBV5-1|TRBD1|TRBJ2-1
TGCGCCAGCAGCCTAGGACAGGCTAGCTCCTACAATGAGCAGTTCTTC
CASSLGQASSYNEQFF
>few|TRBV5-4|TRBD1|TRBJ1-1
TGTGCCAGCAGCTTGGGGGACAGGGTTTATACTGAAGCTTTCTTT
CASSLGDRVYTEAFF
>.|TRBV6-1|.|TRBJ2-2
TGTGCCAGCGGGACTGACAACACCGGGGAGCTGTTTTTT
CASGTDNTGELFF
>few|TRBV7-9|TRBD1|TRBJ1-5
TGTGCCAGCAGCTTAGCGTCCGCGGGACAGGTGGATCAGCCCCAGCATTTT
CASSLASAGQVDQPQHF
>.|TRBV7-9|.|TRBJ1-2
TGTGCCAGCAGCATCTATGACAGCAATTTAAACTATGGCTACACCTTC
CASSIYDSNLNYGYTF
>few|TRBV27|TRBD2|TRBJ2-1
TGTGCCAGCAGTCAGATTTCTAGCGGGGGGACCAATGAGCAGTTCTTC
CASSQISSGGTNEQFF
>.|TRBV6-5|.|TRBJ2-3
.
CASSTSARGDTDTQYF
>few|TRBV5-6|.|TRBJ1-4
TGTGCCAGCAGCTCTCAGGGATTAGGTGAAAAACTGTTTTTT
CASSSQGLGEKLFF
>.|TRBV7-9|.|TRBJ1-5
TGTGCCAGCAGCTCTACGTCGGTTGGTCAATTAAACCAGCCCCAGCATTTT
CASSSTSVGQLNQPQHF
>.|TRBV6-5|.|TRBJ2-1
TGTGCCAGCAGTTACTCGCGGGGAATCACCTACAATGAGCAGTTCTTC
CASSYSRGITYNEQFF